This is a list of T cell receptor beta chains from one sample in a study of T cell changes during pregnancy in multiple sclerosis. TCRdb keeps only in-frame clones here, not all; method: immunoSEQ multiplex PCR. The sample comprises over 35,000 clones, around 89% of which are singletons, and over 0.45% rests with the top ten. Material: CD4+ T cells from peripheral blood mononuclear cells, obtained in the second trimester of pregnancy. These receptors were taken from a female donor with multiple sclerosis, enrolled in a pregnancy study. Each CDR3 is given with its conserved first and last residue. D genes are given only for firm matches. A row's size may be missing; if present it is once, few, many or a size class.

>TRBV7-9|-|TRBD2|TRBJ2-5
TGTGCCAGCAGCTTAGGCGAACGAGCGGGAGTAAACCAAGAGACCCAGTACTTC
CASSLGERAGVNQETQYF
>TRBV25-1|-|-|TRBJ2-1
TGTGCCGTAGACTCCCGGGGTATATACAATGAGCAGTTCTTC
CAVDSRGIYNEQFF
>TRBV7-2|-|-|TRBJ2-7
TGTGCCAGCAGCTTACGCTACCCCGAGCAGTACTTC
CASSLRYPEQYF
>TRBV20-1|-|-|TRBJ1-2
TGCAGTGCTGGCAGCTATGGCTACACCTTC
CSAGSYGYTF
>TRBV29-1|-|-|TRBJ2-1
TGCAGCGTTGGTGGATCTAGGGCGGGAAGCTCCTACAATGAGCAGTTCTTC
CSVGGSRAGSSYNEQFF
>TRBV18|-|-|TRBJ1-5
TGTGCCAGCTCACCCCTCGGGGGTAGCAATCAGCCCCAGCATTTT
CASSPLGGSNQPQHF
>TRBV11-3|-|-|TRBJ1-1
TGTGCCAGCAGCTTAGACCAGGCCACTGAAGCTTTCTTT
CASSLDQATEAFF
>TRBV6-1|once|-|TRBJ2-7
TGTGCCAGCAGTCCATTGTCCTACGAGCAGTACTTC
CASSPLSYEQYF
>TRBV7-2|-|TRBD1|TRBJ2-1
TGTGCCAGCAGCTTGGGGACAGGGGGCTCCTACAATGAGCAGTTCTTC
CASSLGTGGSYNEQFF
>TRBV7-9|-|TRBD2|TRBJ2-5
TGTGCCAGCAGCCTCACTAGCGTACAAGAGACCCAGTACTTC
CASSLTSVQETQYF
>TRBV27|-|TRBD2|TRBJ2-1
TGTGCCAGCAGTCTCCAACTCACTAGCGGGCGGCACAATGAGCAGTTCTTC
CASSLQLTSGRHNEQFF
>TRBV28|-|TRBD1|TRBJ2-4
TGTGCCAGCAGTTTTCGGTGGGGGACAGGAGCCAAAAACATTCAGTACTTC
CASSFRWGTGAKNIQYF
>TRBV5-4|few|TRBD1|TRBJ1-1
TGTGCCAGCAACCCAGGGGGAATGAACACTGAAGCTTTCTTT
CASNPGGMNTEAFF
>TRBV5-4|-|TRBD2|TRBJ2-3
TGTGCCAGCAGCAGAGCGGGAGGTTGGACAGATACGCAGTATTTT
CASSRAGGWTDTQYF
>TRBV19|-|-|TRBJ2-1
TGTGCCAGTAGTATCTTCTACGACTCCTACAATGAGCAGTTCTTC
CASSIFYDSYNEQFF
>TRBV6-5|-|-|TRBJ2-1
TGTGCCAGCAGTTACTCGGCAGTAAGTGCGAGGGAGCAGTTCTTC
CASSYSAVSAREQFF